The sequence of this T cell receptor (beta chain) was determined in a study of blood T cell repertoires in COVID-19. Study-wide background: From T cells, B-cell-depleted T cells, or PBMCs came the material, which was cDNA or gDNA.

Participant ages covered roughly 18 to 89 years across about two dozen US areas. In the source study's methods: From reference gene primer amplification, estimates of nucleated cell counts were derived. The assay was immunoSEQ multiplex PCR, and TCRdb's table has in-frame clones only and misses some. The V and J calls and clone size were taken over from that table, and D and trimming were inferred from the DNA. The sample holds around 320,000 clones, roughly 86% seen once. This clone was counted a few times. The germline V gene encodes CDR1 MNHEY and CDR2 SVGEGT. V lost 5 bases and J lost 1; bases outside the gene matches: 3. The CDR3 has 15 amino acids.

This receptor was identified in a woman aged 45-65 years who had been exposed to COVID-19. Input material: PBMCs or T cells enriched from blood (not recorded which). The chain links TRBV6-2 or TRBV6-3 to TRBJ1-5; 9 positions match TRBD1. DNA of the CDR3: TGTGCCAGCAGTCGGGACAGGGAAAGCAATCAGCCCCAGCATTTT. Translating it yields CASSRDRESNQPQHF.